These T cell receptor beta chains were read from a single sample in a study of technical replicates of blood from a few donors. Assay: immunoSEQ multiplex PCR; the TCRdb copy retains only in-frame clones and omits some. The sample has over 55,000 clones, approximately 83% seen once. Sequencing was done on a sample of PBMCs. Receptor source: a human donor in good health. Some clones in this sample may be carry-over from other donors' samples. Both conserved end residues are part of each CDR3. Fields, in order: D gene, V gene, CDR3 length, clone size, J gene, CDR3 protein, CDR3 DNA. A D gene is named only where the DNA matches it firmly. Size is stated for part of the rows, as once, few or many counts, or as a class when the clone is expanded.

-	TRBV2	14	-	TRBJ1-4	CASSEAPGGEKLFF	TGTGCCAGCAGTGAAGCTCCAGGTGGTGAAAAACTGTTTTTT
-	TRBV9	14	-	TRBJ2-1	CASNGGQGTDEQFF	TGTGCCAGCAACGGGGGGCAGGGGACCGATGAGCAGTTCTTC
TRBD1	TRBV6-1	16	-	TRBJ1-4	CASSGGQGASSEKLFF	TGTGCCAGCAGTGGAGGACAGGGGGCGAGTAGTGAAAAACTGTTTTTT
-	TRBV5-1	13	-	TRBJ2-1	CASSPTSYNEQFF	TGCGCCAGCAGCCCTACTTCCTACAATGAGCAGTTCTTC
-	TRBV7-2	15	-	TRBJ1-5	CASSLATGGLQPQHF	TGTGCCAGCAGCTTAGCGACGGGGGGCCTTCAGCCCCAGCATTTT
-	TRBV6-5	14	-	TRBJ2-7	CASSYSGGADEQYF	TGTGCCAGCAGTTACTCGGGGGGGGCAGACGAGCAGTACTTC
TRBD2	TRBV19	17	-	TRBJ2-7	CASSICEWGGVNYEQYF	TGTGCCAGTAGTATATGTGAATGGGGGGGGGTGAACTACGAGCAGTACTTC
-	TRBV28	12	-	TRBJ2-1	CASPVGGNEQFF	TGTGCCAGCCCCGTGGGGGGCAATGAGCAGTTCTTC
TRBD1	TRBV7-9	13	-	TRBJ1-5	CASSEGQGQPQHF	TGTGCCAGCAGCGAAGGACAGGGCCAGCCCCAGCATTTT
-	TRBV6-4	15	-	TRBJ1-2	CASSDSAGGVAGYTF	TGTGCCAGCAGTGACTCTGCGGGGGGCGTCGCTGGCTACACCTTC
-	TRBV9	14	-	TRBJ2-3	CASSVAGVPDTQYF	TGTGCCAGCAGCGTAGCGGGAGTCCCAGATACGCAGTATTTT
-	TRBV7-8	15	-	TRBJ1-4	CASSLTGGANEKLFF	TGTGCCAGCAGCTTGACTGGGGGGGCTAATGAAAAACTGTTTTTT
TRBD1	TRBV7-2	15	once	TRBJ2-2	CASSYRQGGTGELFF	TGTGCCAGCAGCTACCGACAGGGGGGCACCGGGGAGCTGTTTTTT
-	TRBV30	11	few	TRBJ1-1	CAHRENTEAFF	TGTGCTCATCGAGAGAACACTGAAGCTTTCTTT
-	TRBV10-3	11	-	TRBJ1-1	CAIRQNTEAFF	TGTGCCATCAGACAGAACACTGAAGCTTTCTTT
-	TRBV4-3	15	few	TRBJ2-1	CASSLGLDAYNEQFF	TGCGCCAGCAGCCTCGGACTGGACGCCTACAATGAGCAGTTCTTC
-	TRBV18	14	-	TRBJ1-1	CASSLGQLNTEAFF	TGTGCCAGCTCACTCGGACAGCTGAACACTGAAGCTTTCTTT
-	TRBV15	13	-	TRBJ1-1	CATRRRGNTEAFF	TGTGCCACCAGGAGGAGGGGAAACACTGAAGCTTTCTTT
-	TRBV5-1	13	-	TRBJ1-2	CATAQGTNYGYTF	TGCGCCACCGCACAGGGAACCAACTATGGCTACACCTTC
TRBD1	TRBV13	15	-	TRBJ2-2	CASSPRTGKTGELFF	TGTGCCAGCAGCCCCCGGACAGGGAAGACCGGGGAGCTGTTTTTT
-	TRBV7-3	15	few	TRBJ2-1	CASSLKAGSYNEQFF	TGTGCCAGCAGCTTAAAAGCGGGCTCCTACAATGAGCAGTTCTTC
TRBD2	TRBV5-6	16	-	TRBJ2-3	CASSPEAGEWGDTQYF	TGTGCCAGCAGCCCAGAAGCGGGAGAGTGGGGAGATACGCAGTATTTT
TRBD2	TRBV11-1	16	-	TRBJ2-5	CASSPRTSGGIETQYF	TGTGCCAGCAGCCCTCGGACTAGCGGGGGGATAGAGACCCAGTACTTC
-	TRBV6-1	11	-	TRBJ1-1	CASIYNTEAFF	TGTGCCAGCATTTATAACACTGAAGCTTTCTTT
TRBD2	TRBV7-2	18	-	TRBJ2-6	CASSFRGGHSPGANVLTF	TGTGCCAGCAGCTTTCGGGGGGGTCATTCCCCTGGGGCCAACGTCCTGACTTTC
-	TRBV29-1	12	-	TRBJ1-4	CSVDPGNEKLFF	TGCAGCGTTGATCCGGGTAATGAAAAACTGTTTTTT
-	TRBV14	14	-	TRBJ1-6	CASSLDYWGSPLHF	TGTGCCAGCAGCCTTGACTACTGGGGTTCACCCCTCCACTTT
TRBD2	TRBV11-2	17	-	TRBJ2-1	CASSPRSSGRAHNEQFF	TGTGCCAGCAGCCCACGCTCTAGCGGGAGGGCCCACAATGAGCAGTTCTTC
-	TRBV2	14	-	TRBJ1-6	CASSVQSYNSPLHF	TGTGCCAGCAGTGTTCAGTCCTATAATTCACCCCTCCACTTT
-	TRBV7-2	13	-	TRBJ2-7	CASRGSGSYEQYF	TGTGCCAGCAGAGGTAGCGGTTCCTACGAGCAGTACTTC
-	TRBV2	15	-	TRBJ2-6	CASSATISGANVLTF	TGTGCCAGCAGTGCTACCATTTCTGGGGCCAACGTCCTGACTTTC
TRBD2	TRBV4-2	16	-	TRBJ2-3	CASSLKAGGPTDTQYF	TGTGCCAGCAGCCTTAAAGCGGGGGGCCCCACAGATACGCAGTATTTT
-	TRBV5-1	13	-	TRBJ2-5	CASSKSWRETQYF	TGCGCCAGCAGCAAGAGTTGGAGGGAGACCCAGTACTTC
TRBD1	TRBV7-2	14	few	TRBJ1-2	CASSWGQGFDSYTF	TGTGCCAGCAGCTGGGGACAGGGGTTTGATAGCTACACCTTC
-	TRBV30	14	-	TRBJ1-2	CAELAQGTSYGYTF	TGTGCCGAATTGGCGCAGGGAACCAGCTATGGCTACACCTTC
-	TRBV2	11	-	TRBJ2-3	CASKGGAGKYF	TGTGCCAGCAAGGGCGGGGCGGGCAAATATTTT
-	TRBV19	15	once	TRBJ1-5	CASSYTTGMSQPQHF	TGTGCCAGTAGTTATACCACAGGGATGAGTCAGCCCCAGCATTTT
-	TRBV7-3	17	-	TRBJ2-6	CASSSRNRALGANVLTF	TGTGCCAGCAGCTCCCGAAACAGGGCTCTGGGGGCCAACGTCCTGACTTTC
TRBD1	TRBV6-1	15	-	TRBJ1-5	CASSELDRGYQPQHF	TGTGCCAGCAGTGAATTGGACAGGGGGTATCAGCCCCAGCATTTT
-	TRBV5-1	13	-	TRBJ2-7	CASSRTRGYEQYF	TGCGCCAGCAGCCGGACCCGGGGCTACGAGCAGTACTTC
-	TRBV30	12	few	TRBJ1-3	CAWGTQGNTIYF	TGTGCCTGGGGAACACAGGGAAACACCATATATTTT
-	TRBV4-2	16	-	TRBJ2-7	CASSQDTSLITYEQYF	TGTGCCAGCAGCCAAGATACTAGCCTGATAACCTACGAGCAGTACTTC